Each of the 8 T cell receptor beta chains below was sequenced from the same sample in a study of T-cell memory formation after mild COVID-19. One entry per CDR3 protein, called by TCRdb with MiXCR from the 5' RACE reads. The table records 100,000 to 120,000 distinct CDR3 sequences, over 20% of them present only once. The sequenced material came from PBMCs or a T cell subset sorted from them (not recorded which). The receptor source for this set is a young man who had mild COVID-19 (a few samples of this study predate the infection). Cell type and time point are not known.

The J gene is TRBJ1-5, the V gene TRBV10-3; D possibly corresponds to TRBD1 (6 bases). This CDR3 comprises 14 residues. Germline V lookup: CDR1 ENHRY, CDR2 SYGVKD. Trimming took 4 bases from V and 7 from J, leaving 14 bases between them. The CDR3, as DNA: TGTGCCATCAGTGCGGACAGCGAGTACCAGCCCCAGCATTTT. Protein product: CAISADSEYQPQHF.

V and J are TRBV7-9 and TRBJ2-7, with D possibly matching TRBD2 (6 bases). The V end was cut by 5 bases, the J end by 2 bases, with 10 bases between. The germline gives CDR1 SEHNR, CDR2 FQNEAQ (reference sequence). The CDR3 totals 13 residues. CDR3 bases: TGTGCCAGCAGCCCCAGGGAGGCCTACGAGCAGTACTTC. Amino acid sequence: CASSPREAYEQYF.

This clonotype was recorded at least ten times. The chain has TRBV4-2 and TRBJ2-3, with TRBD2 identical over 11 bases. The CDR3 has 15 amino acids. Germline assignment: CDR1 LGHNA and CDR2 YNFKEQ. J gave up 4 bases and V 8 bases, and 8 bases lay outside the gene matches. CDR3 in amino acids: CASALTSGAADTQYF. In DNA, the CDR3 is TGTGCCAGCGCATTGACTAGCGGGGCGGCAGATACGCAGTATTTT.

This chain connects TRBV7-3 to TRBJ1-1, with D perhaps matching TRBD1 (6 bases). Germline V CDR1 and CDR2: SGHTA, FQGTGA. Trimming cost V 5 bases and J 5 bases, with 12 bases left between them. The CDR3 spans 13 residues. The chain's CDR3 is CASSPGAPTEAFF. CDR3 bases: TGTGCCAGCAGCCCGGGGGCCCCGACTGAAGCTTTCTTT.

V and J are TRBV5-4 and TRBJ2-6; D is undetermined. The CDR3 spans 16 residues. Per the germline V gene, CDR1 is SGHNT and CDR2 is YYREEE (reference sequence). V dropped 2 bases and J dropped 1 base, with 10 bases sitting between them. The CDR3 nucleotides are TGTGCCAGCAGCTTTCTAGGGAAATCTGGGGCCAACGTCCTGACTTTC. It is translated as CASSFLGKSGANVLTF.

About this clonotype: Sequence at one end of the junction differs from germline and may be a read error. The V call is TRBV6-6, the J call TRBJ1-5; D remains ambiguous. The CDR3 is 15 residues long. The germline V gene encodes CDR1 MNHNY and CDR2 SVGAGI (reference sequence). The CDR3 loop reads CASSPLDVRNQPQNF. For the CDR3, the DNA is TGTGCCAGCAGTCCCCTCGACGTGCGCAATCAGCCCCAGAATTTT.

The chain links TRBV4-2 to TRBJ2-2; 10 bases line up with TRBD1. This CDR3 is 15 amino acids long. V gave up 4 bases and J gave up 3 bases; unmatched junction bases: 2. Germline V gene data show CDR1 as LGHNA and CDR2 as YNFKEQ. The CDR3 coding sequence is TGTGCCAGCAGCCGGACAGGGGGAGACACCGGGGAGCTGTTTTTT. This encodes CASSRTGGDTGELFF.

This clonotype came up a few times. The chain is built from TRBV24-1 and TRBJ2-1; D ambiguous. Trimming pared 2 bases from V and 8 bases from J, leaving 6 bases between. CDR1 is KGHDR and CDR2 is SFDVKD in the germline V gene. This CDR3 comprises 12 residues. The CDR3 DNA sequence: TGTGCCACCAGTGATTATAGGGATGAGCAGTTCTTC. It codes for CATSDYRDEQFF.